A selection of T cell receptor beta chains follows, all from one sample in a study of identical twins. TCRdb re-called the 5' RACE reads through MiXCR, storing one row per CDR3 protein. The data show 570,000 or so distinct CDR3 sequences, around a tenth seen once. This same sample was also taken into another study, of yellow fever vaccine responses in identical twins.

The sample was PBMCs. These receptors were obtained from a woman aged 18-29 years in good health. Each CDR3 is given with its conserved first and last residue. Each record gives: V gene, D gene, J gene, clone size, CDR3 protein, CDR3 DNA. A D gene is named only where the DNA matches it firmly. Size is omitted from some rows. Given values are once, few, many or a class for expanded clones.

v_gene: TRBV7-9; d_gene: .; j_gene: TRBJ2-1; abundance: many; CDR3aa: CASTPPPRSYNEQFF; CDR3nt: TGTGCCAGCACTCCTCCCCCACGCTCCTACAATGAGCAGTTCTTC
v_gene: TRBV24-1; d_gene: TRBD1; j_gene: TRBJ2-1; abundance: few; CDR3aa: CATRQGFNNEQFF; CDR3nt: TGTGCCACGCGACAGGGGTTCAACAATGAGCAGTTCTTC
v_gene: TRBV20-1; d_gene: TRBD2; j_gene: TRBJ2-7; abundance: .; CDR3aa: CSATSVGGGPYEQYF; CDR3nt: TGCAGTGCGACTTCGGTTGGGGGAGGGCCCTACGAGCAGTACTTC
v_gene: TRBV27; d_gene: TRBD1; j_gene: TRBJ2-5; abundance: few; CDR3aa: CASTTTGEETQYF; CDR3nt: TGTGCCAGCACCACGACAGGGGAGGAGACCCAGTACTTC
v_gene: TRBV7-8; d_gene: .; j_gene: TRBJ1-5; abundance: many; CDR3aa: CASSPGDTVGNQPQHF; CDR3nt: TGTGCCAGCAGCCCAGGGGACACCGTGGGCAATCAGCCCCAGCATTTT
v_gene: TRBV9; d_gene: TRBD1; j_gene: TRBJ2-2; abundance: many; CDR3aa: CASSPPGQGSTRELFF; CDR3nt: TGTGCCAGCAGCCCCCCGGGACAGGGGAGCACCAGGGAGCTGTTTTTT
v_gene: TRBV9; d_gene: TRBD2; j_gene: TRBJ2-5; abundance: .; CDR3aa: CASSFGTIQYF; CDR3nt: TGTGCCAGCAGCTTCGGGACTATACAGTACTTC
v_gene: TRBV4-3; d_gene: .; j_gene: TRBJ2-1; abundance: .; CDR3aa: CASSQDFPRADNEQFF; CDR3nt: TGCGCCAGCAGCCAAGATTTTCCCCGGGCGGACAATGAGCAGTTCTTC
v_gene: TRBV20-1; d_gene: TRBD2; j_gene: TRBJ2-7; abundance: .; CDR3aa: CSAHAESGRASYEQYF; CDR3nt: TGCAGTGCCCACGCAGAGAGCGGGAGGGCCTCGTACGAGCAGTACTTC
v_gene: TRBV11-2; d_gene: TRBD2; j_gene: TRBJ2-1; abundance: .; CDR3aa: CASSLGSPGLAGGNEQFF; CDR3nt: TGTGCCAGCAGCTTAGGTTCTCCAGGTCTAGCGGGAGGCAATGAGCAGTTCTTC
v_gene: TRBV18; d_gene: .; j_gene: TRBJ2-1; abundance: .; CDR3aa: CASSPPHPEQFF; CDR3nt: TGTGCCAGCTCACCCCCCCACCCTGAGCAGTTCTTC
v_gene: TRBV6-1; d_gene: TRBD1; j_gene: TRBJ1-1; abundance: many; CDR3aa: CASSGQGNTEAFF; CDR3nt: TGTGCCAGCAGTGGACAGGGGAACACTGAAGCTTTCTTT
v_gene: TRBV7-9; d_gene: .; j_gene: TRBJ2-7; abundance: .; CDR3aa: CASSLVPGKDDEQYF; CDR3nt: TGTGCCAGCAGCTTAGTCCCGGGAAAGGACGACGAGCAGTACTTC
v_gene: TRBV20-1; d_gene: .; j_gene: TRBJ2-5; abundance: .; CDR3aa: CSASSLEGWTQYF; CDR3nt: TGCAGTGCTAGTTCCCTCGAGGGTTGGACCCAGTACTTC
v_gene: TRBV27; d_gene: TRBD1; j_gene: TRBJ2-7; abundance: few; CDR3aa: CASSVQGAPSYEQYF; CDR3nt: TGTGCCAGCAGTGTACAGGGGGCCCCCTCCTACGAGCAGTACTTC
v_gene: TRBV5-1; d_gene: .; j_gene: TRBJ2-5; abundance: many; CDR3aa: CASSSGTKKQETQYF; CDR3nt: TGCGCCAGCAGCTCAGGGACCAAAAAACAAGAGACCCAGTACTTC
v_gene: TRBV29-1; d_gene: .; j_gene: TRBJ2-7; abundance: few; CDR3aa: CSVLLPPLEQYF; CDR3nt: TGCAGCGTGCTGCTTCCCCCCTTGGAGCAGTACTTC
v_gene: TRBV20-1; d_gene: TRBD2; j_gene: TRBJ2-4; abundance: .; CDR3aa: CSATPGGASARNIQYF; CDR3nt: TGCAGTGCTACTCCGGGGGGGGCTAGCGCCCGAAACATTCAGTACTTC
v_gene: TRBV3-1; d_gene: TRBD2; j_gene: TRBJ2-7; abundance: .; CDR3aa: CASSPLPSGASYEQYF; CDR3nt: TGTGCCAGCAGCCCCCTTCCCAGCGGGGCCTCCTACGAGCAGTACTTC
v_gene: TRBV4-3; d_gene: TRBD1; j_gene: TRBJ1-6; abundance: many; CDR3aa: CASSPDRVFPDSPLHF; CDR3nt: TGCGCCAGCAGCCCTGACAGGGTTTTTCCGGATTCACCCCTCCACTTT
v_gene: TRBV5-1; d_gene: .; j_gene: TRBJ1-4; abundance: few; CDR3aa: CASSLGHRVEKLFF; CDR3nt: TGCGCCAGCAGCTTGGGGCACAGGGTTGAAAAACTGTTTTTT
v_gene: TRBV7-9; d_gene: .; j_gene: TRBJ2-5; abundance: few; CDR3aa: CASSTNRLVSETQYF; CDR3nt: TGTGCCAGCAGCACGAATCGACTAGTTAGCGAGACCCAGTACTTC
v_gene: TRBV6-4; d_gene: .; j_gene: TRBJ2-5; abundance: few; CDR3aa: CASSDSIRGGRYQETQYF; CDR3nt: TGTGCCAGCAGTGACTCAATTAGGGGGGGCCGGTACCAAGAGACCCAGTACTTC
v_gene: TRBV25-1; d_gene: .; j_gene: TRBJ1-2; abundance: .; CDR3aa: CASSDQAGGYTF; CDR3nt: TGTGCCAGCAGTGATCAGGCTGGCGGCTACACCTTC
v_gene: TRBV27; d_gene: .; j_gene: TRBJ2-2; abundance: few; CDR3aa: CASSSARENGELFF; CDR3nt: TGTGCCAGCAGTTCGGCCAGGGAGAACGGGGAGCTGTTTTTT
v_gene: TRBV9; d_gene: .; j_gene: TRBJ2-3; abundance: .; CDR3aa: CASSGVTFDTQYF; CDR3nt: TGTGCCAGCAGCGGTGTCACGTTTGATACGCAGTATTTT
v_gene: TRBV24-1; d_gene: .; j_gene: TRBJ2-6; abundance: .; CDR3aa: CATSDSNREVFSGANVLTF; CDR3nt: TGTGCCACCAGTGATTCCAACAGGGAGGTTTTCTCTGGGGCCAACGTCCTGACTTTC
v_gene: TRBV27; d_gene: .; j_gene: TRBJ2-1; abundance: many; CDR3aa: CASSLRRGGGSYNEQFF; CDR3nt: TGTGCCAGCAGTCTTAGAAGAGGGGGGGGATCCTACAATGAGCAGTTCTTC
v_gene: TRBV24-1; d_gene: .; j_gene: TRBJ2-7; abundance: .; CDR3aa: CATSDLTRGEQYF; CDR3nt: TGTGCCACCAGTGATTTGACACGGGGGGAGCAGTACTTC
v_gene: TRBV20-1; d_gene: .; j_gene: TRBJ2-1; abundance: many; CDR3aa: CSASGSGGASYNEQFF; CDR3nt: TGCAGTGCTAGCGGTTCAGGGGGGGCCTCCTACAATGAGCAGTTCTTC